This TCR beta chain was documented in a study of blood T cell repertoires in COVID-19. Study overall: The study drew acute and convalescent COVID-19 samples from the United States, Italy and Spain. T cells, B-cell-depleted T cells, or PBMCs supplied cDNA or gDNA.

CDR3 length: 15 amino acids. Germline assignment: CDR1 LNHDA and CDR2 SQIVND (reference sequence). Trimming cost V 10 bases and J 1 base; bases outside gene matches: 9. Followed longitudinally, the Seattle patients had been enrolled during active infection. Generated by immunoSEQ multiplex PCR, the TCRdb table keeps only in-frame clones and is missing some. Of around 40,000 clones listed, 87% are singletons. The sequence derives from a man aged 60 to 69 with COVID-19, enrolled during active disease. The V call is TRBV19, the J call TRBJ2-2; 7 bases match TRBD1. Sequencing was carried out using peripheral blood. The CDR3 sequence: CATLPGTVNTGELFF. CDR3 nucleotides: TGTGCCACCCTACCCGGGACAGTGAACACCGGGGAGCTGTTTTTT. The full variable domain, with the rest looked up from reference TRBV19 and TRBJ2-2, is DGGITQSPKYLFRKEGQNVTLSCEQNLNHDAMYWYRQDPGQGLRLIYYSQIVNDFQKGDIAEGYSVSREKKESFPLTVTSAQKNPTAFYLCATLPGTVNTGELFFGEGSRLTVL.